Shown below are 8 T cell receptor beta chains from a single sample sequenced in a study of blood T cell repertoires in COVID-19. Method: immunoSEQ multiplex PCR; TCRdb's copy keeps in-frame clones and lacks some. The data show approximately 280,000 clones, 86% seen once. Sequenced input: peripheral blood. The source is a woman under 40 who had recovered from COVID-19.

This clone was observed a handful of times. The rearrangement joins TRBV7-9 to TRBJ2-2, with D possibly being TRBD1 (6 bases). The CDR3 covers 12 residues. The V end lost 5 bases, the J end lost 10 bases, and 11 bases lay between the germline ends. CDR1 SEHNR and CDR2 FQNEAQ come from the germline V gene (reference sequence). The CDR3 is CASSEDRMELFF. As DNA, the CDR3 is TGTGCCAGCAGCGAAGACAGGATGGAGCTGTTTTTT. Full variable domain (remainder filled in from reference TRBV7-9 and TRBJ2-2): DTGVSQNPRHKITKRGQNVTFRCDPISEHNRLYWYRQTLGQGPEFLTYFQNEAQLEKSRLLSDRFSAERPKGSFSTLEIQRTEQGDSAMYLCASSEDRMELFFGEGSRLTVL.

This clone has only a few counts. The chain employs TRBV6-4 and TRBJ1-5; D is possibly TRBD1 (5 bases). The germline V gene has CDR1 MRHNA and CDR2 SNTAGT. The CDR3 contains 15 residues. With 0 bases removed from V and 6 bases from J, the gap between germline ends came to 12 bases. CDR3: CASSDSTEPGQPQHF. The CDR3 region has the DNA TGTGCCAGCAGTGACTCGACAGAGCCGGGTCAGCCCCAGCATTTT.

V usage is TRBV11-2 and J usage is TRBJ2-7; D not resolved. Trimming removed 3 bases from V and 2 bases from J, with 8 bases in between. Germline assignment: CDR1 SGHAT and CDR2 FQNNGV. The CDR3 spans 13 residues. CDR3 DNA: TGTGCCAGCAGCTTCGGTATCACCTACGAGCAGTACTTC. It encodes CASSFGITYEQYF.

The chain couples TRBV30 to TRBJ1-6; D possibly corresponds to TRBD1 (6 bases). The CDR3 runs to 17 residues. The V and J ends lost 7 bases and 0 bases respectively, with 19 bases between them. CDR1 is GTSNPN, CDR2 SVGIG, per germline (reference sequence). Here the CDR3 reads CAFTGQIKSSYNSPLHF. CDR3 in DNA: TGTGCCTTTACCGGACAGATTAAGAGCTCCTATAATTCACCCCTCCACTTT.

The rearrangement joins TRBV2 to TRBJ2-3; TRBD2 aligns across 10 bases. In germline, CDR1 is SNHLY, CDR2 FYNNEI. This CDR3 spans 17 amino acids. J lost 4 bases, V lost 0 bases, and 7 bases had no gene match. The CDR3 nucleotides read TGTGCCAGCAGTGAAGCGCTGGCAAGCGGGGGGGCAGATACGCAGTATTTT. Its translation: CASSEALASGGADTQYF.

This clone has a single count. The chain joins TRBV5-4 to TRBJ2-5; 10 bases agree with TRBD1. In germline, CDR1 is SGHNT, CDR2 YYREEE (reference sequence). V lost 7 bases, J lost 4 bases, and 4 bases stayed unmatched. The CDR3 runs to 13 residues. The DNA of the CDR3 is TGTGCCAGCGCAAGGGACAGGGGAGAGACCCAGTACTTC. Translated: CASARDRGETQYF.

This chain connects TRBV11-1 to TRBJ2-3, with no clear D. Germline V gene lookup returns CDR1 SGHAT and CDR2 FQDESV (reference sequence). Deletions cut 7 bases from V and 1 base from J, with 12 bases between. This CDR3 spans 14 amino acids. CDR3 sequence: CASTWAYRTDTQYF. Written as DNA, the CDR3 is TGTGCCAGCACCTGGGCCTACCGCACAGATACGCAGTATTTT.

CDR3 sequence (DNA): TGCGCCAGCAGCTTGGGGACTAGCGCCCGGCGGGGGGAGACCCAGTACTTC. This sequence encodes CASSLGTSARRGETQYF. The chain combines TRBV5-1 with TRBJ2-5; 9 bases fit TRBD2. The CDR3 has 17 residues. V shed 0 bases, J shed 5 bases, and the junction held 11 bases outside the gene matches. Germline CDR1 is SGHRS and CDR2 is YFSETQ.